These 8 T cell receptor beta chains were sequenced from one sample in a study of T cells after yellow fever vaccination (dated by TCRdb to the late 2010s). The sample's treatment or condition label, decoded: live attenuated yellow fever vaccine strain. The library was generated by 5' RACE. The reads were generated on an Illumina HiSeq 2500. The public reads were reanalyzed by TCRdb: fastp trimming at Q25, MiXCR alignment, in-frame beta chains only. Rows with a matching CDR3 protein are joined into one entry that keeps the most common DNA and genes. Present in this sample are about 370,000 distinct CDR3 sequences, more than 9% of which were seen just once. Clones ranked in the top ten supply less than 20% of the sample. The material sequenced was PBMCs, taken on the day of the first yellow fever vaccination. Receptors were obtained from a young man who received the YFV17D yellow fever vaccine.

The table lists this clonotype with a few counts. The chain uses TRBV7-3 and TRBJ2-3, with 9 bases that match TRBD2. This CDR3 region has 18 residues. V gave up 10 bases and J gave up 2 bases; unmatched junction bases: 19. CDR1 and CDR2 (germline): SGHTA, FQGTGA. CDR3 sequence (DNA): TGTGCCATCAGTTTGGGAAGACGGGGCGGGGGGGCCACAGATACGCAGTATTTT. Translating gives CAISLGRRGGGATDTQYF. Full variable domain (missing parts from reference TRBV7-3 and TRBJ2-3): GAGVSQTPSNKVTEKGKYVELRCDPISGHTALYWYRQSLGQGPEFLIYFQGTGAADDSGLPNDRFFAVRPEGSVSTLKIQRTERGDSAVYLCAISLGRRGGGATDTQYFGPGTRLTVL.

A few counts support this clonotype. The rearrangement joins TRBV19 to TRBJ1-4; D is possibly TRBD1 (6 bases). This CDR3 has 16 amino acids. Trimming shortened V by 6 bases and J by 5 bases, and 19 bases separated the two germline ends. The V gene's germline CDR1 is LNHDA and CDR2 SQIVND (reference sequence). CDR3 in amino acids: CASSRGLDSLNEKLFF. The CDR3 DNA sequence: TGTGCCAGTAGCAGGGGCCTGGACAGCCTCAATGAAAAACTGTTTTTT.

This clonotype was picked up a small number of times. This chain joins TRBV7-6 and TRBJ1-4, with D perhaps matching TRBD1 (6 bases). Between the trimmed V and J ends, which lost 5 bases and 8 bases, there was a span of 18 bases. The germline CDR1 and CDR2 sequences are SGHVS and FNYEAQ. The CDR3 length is 15 residues. The CDR3 loop is CASSHGNRVDEKLFF. The CDR3 DNA reads as TGTGCCAGCAGCCATGGGAACAGGGTAGACGAAAAACTGTTTTTT.

The gene calls are TRBV20-1 and TRBJ1-5; D not resolved. The germline V gene has CDR1 DFQATT and CDR2 SNEGSKA (reference sequence). The germline V and J ends were trimmed by 3 bases and 0 bases, with 9 bases remaining between them. The CDR3 sequence is 14 residues long. The CDR3 DNA sequence: TGCAGTGCTAGGTCCGGGCTTAGCAATCAGCCCCAGCATTTT. This gives the protein CSARSGLSNQPQHF.

The V call is TRBV6-5, the J call TRBJ2-6, with 8 bases aligning to TRBD1. The CDR3 spans 17 residues. J gave up 0 bases and V 4 bases, and 5 bases lay outside the gene matches. Germline V CDR1 and CDR2: MNHEY, SVGAGI. This chain's CDR3 is CASSSRTGSSGANVLTF. CDR3 nucleotides: TGTGCCAGCAGTTCACGGACAGGGAGCTCTGGGGCCAACGTCCTGACTTTC.

This clonotype has only a few counts. V usage is TRBV4-3 and J usage is TRBJ1-5; TRBD1 matches 8 bases. CDR3 length: 15 amino acids. V lost 3 bases to trimming and J lost 7 bases; unmatched junction nucleotides: 8. CDR1 and CDR2 (germline): LGHNA, YSLEER. CDR3 sequence (DNA): TGCGCCAGCAGCCAGTCAGGGGGCCGGCGACAGCCCCAGCATTTT. It is translated as CASSQSGGRRQPQHF.

This clonotype was observed a few times. This chain joins TRBV7-9 and TRBJ2-1; D is unclear. Between the trimmed V and J ends, which lost 0 bases and 10 bases, there was a span of 10 bases. Germline V lookup: CDR1 SEHNR, CDR2 FQNEAQ (reference sequence). There are 13 residues in the CDR3. CDR3 nucleotide sequence: TGTGCCAGCAGCTTAGCCTCGGCCCCCGAGCAGTTCTTC. This encodes CASSLASAPEQFF. The variable domain in full, completed from reference TRBV7-9 and TRBJ2-1, reads DTGVSQNPRHKITKRGQNVTFRCDPISEHNRLYWYRQTLGQGPEFLTYFQNEAQLEKSRLLSDRFSAERPKGSFSTLEIQRTEQGDSAMYLCASSLASAPEQFFGPGTRLTVL.

A few counts support this clonotype. The chain combines TRBV7-9 with TRBJ1-2; D not certain. V lost 3 bases, J lost 8 bases, and 10 bases lay in between. The CDR3 runs to 12 residues. CDR1 and CDR2 from the germline V gene are SEHNR and FQNEAQ (reference sequence). The CDR3 reads CASSLEWLGYTF. The CDR3 DNA follows: TGTGCCAGCAGCTTGGAGTGGTTAGGCTACACCTTC.